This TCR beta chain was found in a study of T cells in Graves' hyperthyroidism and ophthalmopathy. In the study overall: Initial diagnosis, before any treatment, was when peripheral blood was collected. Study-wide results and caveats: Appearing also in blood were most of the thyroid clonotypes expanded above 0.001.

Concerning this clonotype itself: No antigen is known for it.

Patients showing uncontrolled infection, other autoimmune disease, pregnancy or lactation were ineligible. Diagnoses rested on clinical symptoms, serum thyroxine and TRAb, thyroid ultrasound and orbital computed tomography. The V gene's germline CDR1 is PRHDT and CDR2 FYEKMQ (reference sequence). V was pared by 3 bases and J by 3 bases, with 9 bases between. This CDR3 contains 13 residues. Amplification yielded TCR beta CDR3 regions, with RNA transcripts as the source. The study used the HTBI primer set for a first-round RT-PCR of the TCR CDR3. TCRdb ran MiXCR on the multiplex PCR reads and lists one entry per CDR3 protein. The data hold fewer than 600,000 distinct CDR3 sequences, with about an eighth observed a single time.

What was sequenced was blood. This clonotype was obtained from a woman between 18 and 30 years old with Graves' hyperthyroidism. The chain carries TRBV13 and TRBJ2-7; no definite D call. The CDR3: CASSFSSNYEQYF. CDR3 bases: TGTGCCAGCAGCTTTTCCTCCAACTACGAGCAGTACTTC.